This T cell receptor beta chain derives from a study of human T cells and chemical hapten exposure. Time point described: patch test 3, about 24 weeks after DPC sensitization. Treatment given: therapeutic diphenylcyclopropenone sensitization with weekly scalp DPC. CDR1 and CDR2 (germline): SGHTA, FQGNSA. This CDR3 region has 17 residues. V was cut by 5 bases and J by 0 bases, with 17 bases left in between. TCRdb itself ran the RACE reads through MiXCR, one entry per CDR3 protein. The table records some 71,000 distinct CDR3 sequences, 11% of them present only once. The table lists this clonotype with a few counts.

This chain joins TRBV7-2 and TRBJ1-3; maybe TRBD1 (5 bases). This material consisted of whole blood, taken in connection with sensitization to the hapten diphenylcyclopropenone (DPC). This sequence originates from a woman aged 50 to 60 with alopecia areata. Some clones in this sample may be carry-over from other donors' samples. The CDR3 region has the DNA TGTGCCAGCAGCACTGCAGGACACGCGAACTCTGGAAACACCATATATTTT. This codes for CASSTAGHANSGNTIYF.